The present entry profiles one T cell receptor (beta chain) with its context. Its antigen specificity is not known. Base qualities were left out, and no much larger clone turns up one base away. TCRbeta CDR3 regions were amplified from genomic DNA by means of the immunoSEQ Assay, a bias-controlled multiplex PCR. The source study handled its data this way. The number of nucleated cells in each sample was estimated from the amplification of reference gene primers within the assay. To quantify the absolute abundance of each unique TCRbeta CDR3 rearrangement, sequence reads were collapsed and filtered. For each sample, productive Simpson clonality was calculated as the square root of Simpson's diversity index over productive rearrangements. This is the immuneACCESS table as TCRdb keeps it, with only in-frame sequences that have V and J called. A part of the clones is gone; compared with another copy, unresolved V genes explain less than half, and the rest is unexplained. V and J calls and clone size come straight from that table; D and trimming were deduced from the DNA. This sample lists roughly 430,000 clones; around 90% were detected once. 2% to 2.5% of the sample is held by the ten biggest clonotypes.

These data originate in a study of blood T cell repertoires in COVID-19 (dated by TCRdb to the early 2020s). Regarding the research as a whole: The collaborator samples originated in the United States, Italy and Spain and spanned the acute and convalescent phases of COVID-19. The prospective study material was composed of cDNA or gDNA derived from T cells, B-cell-depleted T cells, or PBMCs. Subjects who had been exposed to COVID-19, were actively infected with it, or had recovered from it provided the deeply sampled blood TCRbeta repertoires that made up the dataset. A freely available public database, intended as a resource for researchers studying the immune response to SARS-CoV-2, is where the repertoires were released. Samples came from the ongoing ImmuneRACE study (first 160 participants) plus 1,254 subjects from 6 global collaborators. Sample metadata almost always included a de-identified subject ID, COVID-19 status, age in years and sex. Where available, HLA class I and class II types were obtained from metadata supplied by the sample provider rather than from assay-based typing. Summary of the overall study and its limitations: The quantity of clinical and demographic metadata differed by source and by participant and was supplied without curation.

Inclusive of the bounding cysteine and phenylalanine, the CDR3 is 14 residues long. Solely the CDR3 DNA is kept, with 42 bases framed from the first base. In the prospective study, participants were about 18 to 90 years old, resided in about 25 geographic areas of the United States, and were enrolled through a virtual design. In the prospective study, participants were assigned to cohorts based on the clinical history participants reported in a screening survey and a study questionnaire. In the prospective study, mobile phlebotomists collected whole blood, serum and a nasopharyngeal or oropharyngeal swab from each participant. Over a 2-month period, participants in the prospective study had the option of providing additional blood draws and questionnaires. Before DNA extraction, prospective study blood samples were shipped either frozen or at room temperature.

The sequenced sample consisted of PBMCs or T cells enriched from blood (not recorded which). This sequence uses TRBV21-1 and TRBJ1-1; the listed D gene, TRBD1, was not tested against the DNA. TRBV21-1 is listed as a pseudogene. The origin of this receptor is a woman aged 40 to 50 with acute COVID-19. The CDR3: CASMTNWANTEAFF. The DNA sequence follows: TGTGCCAGCATGACAAATTGGGCTAACACTGAAGCTTTCTTT.